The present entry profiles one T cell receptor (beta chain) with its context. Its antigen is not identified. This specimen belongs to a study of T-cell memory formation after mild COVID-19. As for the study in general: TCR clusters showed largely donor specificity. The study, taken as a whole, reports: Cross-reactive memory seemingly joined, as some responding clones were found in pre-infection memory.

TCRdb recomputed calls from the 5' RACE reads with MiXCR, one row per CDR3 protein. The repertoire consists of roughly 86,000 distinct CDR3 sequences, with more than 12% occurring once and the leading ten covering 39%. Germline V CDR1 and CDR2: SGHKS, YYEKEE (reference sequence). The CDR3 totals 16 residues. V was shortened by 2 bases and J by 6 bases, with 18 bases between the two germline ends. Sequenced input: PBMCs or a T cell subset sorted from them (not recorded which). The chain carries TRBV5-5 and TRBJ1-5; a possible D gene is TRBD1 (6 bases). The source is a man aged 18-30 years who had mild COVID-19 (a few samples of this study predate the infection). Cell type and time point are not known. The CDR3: CASSLSAGEGGQPQHF. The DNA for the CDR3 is TGTGCCAGCAGCTTAAGTGCAGGGGAAGGTGGTCAGCCCCAGCATTTT.